The text below deals with one T cell receptor beta chain. Its antigen is not identified. V gave up 0 bases and J gave up 6 bases, with 10 bases separating them. The CDR3 runs to 14 residues. CDR1 and CDR2 from the germline V gene are SGHRS and YFSETQ. Profiled with immunoSEQ multiplex PCR; TCRdb holds only in-frame clones, not every one. Here the sample spans 95,000 to 150,000 clones, roughly 91% being singletons. The data were taken from a study of T cell responses to AZD1222 COVID-19 vaccine. Broader study findings: The donor group comprised mostly white British people and more females; the analysis possibly underestimated clonal diversity. Spike-specific TCR depth and breadth grew after two AZD1222 doses.

The rearrangement uses TRBV5-1 and TRBJ2-1; D gene ambiguous. Here the sequenced sample was peripheral blood, taken 28 days after the second AZD1222 dose. This clonotype was sampled from an adult who received the AZD1222 COVID-19 vaccine. CDR3 protein: CASSLEVAGNEQFF. DNA of the CDR3: TGCGCCAGCAGCTTGGAGGTAGCCGGCAATGAGCAGTTCTTC.